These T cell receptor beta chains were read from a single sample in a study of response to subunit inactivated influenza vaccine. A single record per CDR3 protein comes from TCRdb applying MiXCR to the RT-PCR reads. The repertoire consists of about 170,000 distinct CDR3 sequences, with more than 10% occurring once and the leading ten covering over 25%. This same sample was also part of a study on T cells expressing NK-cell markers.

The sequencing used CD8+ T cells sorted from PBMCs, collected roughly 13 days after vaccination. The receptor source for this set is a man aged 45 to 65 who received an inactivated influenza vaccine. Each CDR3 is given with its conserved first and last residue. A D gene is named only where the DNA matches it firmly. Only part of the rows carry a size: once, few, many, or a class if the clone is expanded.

cdr3_nt: TGCAGTGCTAGAGTACCATATGGCTACACCTTC
cdr3_aa: CSARVPYGYTF
j_call: TRBJ1-2
d_call: NA
clone_size: NA
v_call: TRBV20-1

cdr3_nt: TGTGCCAGCAGCGTAGGGCAGGGGGCATCCTACGAGCAGTACTTC
cdr3_aa: CASSVGQGASYEQYF
j_call: TRBJ2-7
d_call: TRBD1
clone_size: NA
v_call: TRBV9

cdr3_nt: TGTGCCAGCAGCCCGGGGCTAGCGGGTCCCGGTGAGCAGTTCTTC
cdr3_aa: CASSPGLAGPGEQFF
j_call: TRBJ2-1
d_call: TRBD2
clone_size: NA
v_call: TRBV4-2

cdr3_nt: TGTGCCAGCAGCTGGCACGGGGGTACTAATGAAAAACTGTTTTTT
cdr3_aa: CASSWHGGTNEKLFF
j_call: TRBJ1-4
d_call: NA
clone_size: NA
v_call: TRBV28

cdr3_nt: TGTGCCAGCAGCTTTAGCGGGGCAAACACCGGGGAGCTGTTTTTT
cdr3_aa: CASSFSGANTGELFF
j_call: TRBJ2-2
d_call: TRBD2
clone_size: few
v_call: TRBV7-6

cdr3_nt: TGTATAGTATCCCTGGGACAGGTCAATCAGCCCCAGCATTTT
cdr3_aa: CIVSLGQVNQPQHF
j_call: TRBJ1-5
d_call: TRBD1
clone_size: few
v_call: TRBV20-1

cdr3_nt: TGCGCCAGCAGCCAGGGGACTAGCTGTTTGATCACCGGGGAGCTGTTTTTT
cdr3_aa: CASSQGTSCLITGELFF
j_call: TRBJ2-2
d_call: TRBD2
clone_size: NA
v_call: TRBV4-1

cdr3_nt: TGTGCCTGGAGTGTACCCGGGACAGGGGTCGAGCAGTACTTC
cdr3_aa: CAWSVPGTGVEQYF
j_call: TRBJ2-7
d_call: TRBD1
clone_size: NA
v_call: TRBV30

cdr3_nt: TGTGCCATGAGCCCCGGGCTGCGGGGACTTCTCGAGACCCAGTACTTC
cdr3_aa: CAMSPGLRGLLETQYF
j_call: TRBJ2-5
d_call: NA
clone_size: NA
v_call: TRBV4-2

cdr3_nt: TGTGCCAGCAGCCACCGGGACAGCTATAATTCACCCCTCCACTTT
cdr3_aa: CASSHRDSYNSPLHF
j_call: TRBJ1-6
d_call: TRBD1
clone_size: few
v_call: TRBV5-6

cdr3_nt: TGTGCCAGCAGTTTATTGGCCGCCCAGGGCACCGGGGAGCTGTTTTTT
cdr3_aa: CASSLLAAQGTGELFF
j_call: TRBJ2-2
d_call: NA
clone_size: NA
v_call: TRBV28

cdr3_nt: TGTGCCAGCAGCTTATCAGGGAGGTATGAGCAGTTCTTC
cdr3_aa: CASSLSGRYEQFF
j_call: TRBJ2-1
d_call: NA
clone_size: NA
v_call: TRBV7-6

cdr3_nt: TGCGCCAGCAGCCAAGACAGGGGGGGGTACGAGCAGTACTTC
cdr3_aa: CASSQDRGGYEQYF
j_call: TRBJ2-7
d_call: NA
clone_size: NA
v_call: TRBV4-1

cdr3_nt: TGTGCCAGCAGGGGGGCAGAAGCTTTCTTT
cdr3_aa: CASRGAEAFF
j_call: TRBJ1-1
d_call: NA
clone_size: few
v_call: TRBV6-2/TRBV6-3

cdr3_nt: TGCAGTGCTAGAAGCGACAGGTACACTGAAGCTTTCTTT
cdr3_aa: CSARSDRYTEAFF
j_call: TRBJ1-1
d_call: NA
clone_size: NA
v_call: TRBV20-1

cdr3_nt: TGTGCCAGCAGTTACTTTGCCTACACCGGGGAGCTGTTTTTT
cdr3_aa: CASSYFAYTGELFF
j_call: TRBJ2-2
d_call: NA
clone_size: few
v_call: TRBV6-5

cdr3_nt: TGTGCCAGCAGCCACGGACTAGCGAGAATCAATGAGCAGTTCTTC
cdr3_aa: CASSHGLARINEQFF
j_call: TRBJ2-1
d_call: TRBD2
clone_size: few
v_call: TRBV4-2

cdr3_nt: TGTGCCAGCAGCGTAGATGGGGGAGTCTACGAGCAGTACTTC
cdr3_aa: CASSVDGGVYEQYF
j_call: TRBJ2-7
d_call: NA
clone_size: NA
v_call: TRBV9

cdr3_nt: TGTGCCACCAGCCGGGAGGCCTCCTACAATGAGCAGTTCTTC
cdr3_aa: CATSREASYNEQFF
j_call: TRBJ2-1
d_call: TRBD2
clone_size: NA
v_call: TRBV24-1

cdr3_nt: TGTGCCAGCAGTTTAGAGGGCCTGATGGGCTACGAGCAGTACTTC
cdr3_aa: CASSLEGLMGYEQYF
j_call: TRBJ2-7
d_call: NA
clone_size: NA
v_call: TRBV12-3/TRBV12-4

cdr3_nt: TGTGCCTGGAGTGTACTCGACGGCTACGAGCAGTACTTC
cdr3_aa: CAWSVLDGYEQYF
j_call: TRBJ2-7
d_call: NA
clone_size: many
v_call: TRBV30

cdr3_nt: TGTGCCACCAGCAGAGTCCAGGGAAACTACGAGCAGTACTTC
cdr3_aa: CATSRVQGNYEQYF
j_call: TRBJ2-7
d_call: NA
clone_size: NA
v_call: TRBV15

cdr3_nt: TGTGCCACCAGCAGGGGCCTCGGAGCTAGCGGGGGGCGGGAGCAGTTCTTC
cdr3_aa: CATSRGLGASGGREQFF
j_call: TRBJ2-1
d_call: TRBD2
clone_size: few
v_call: TRBV15

cdr3_nt: TGTGCCAGCAGTTACGATAACAGCTATAATGAAAAACTGTTTTTT
cdr3_aa: CASSYDNSYNEKLFF
j_call: TRBJ1-4
d_call: NA
clone_size: few
v_call: TRBV6-5

cdr3_nt: TGCAGTGCTAGAAATTTACGGGGGAGCACTGAAGCTTTCTTT
cdr3_aa: CSARNLRGSTEAFF
j_call: TRBJ1-1
d_call: NA
clone_size: NA
v_call: TRBV20-1

cdr3_nt: TGTGCCAGCAGCCCCGAGACGTACCCTTACAATGAGCAGTTCTTC
cdr3_aa: CASSPETYPYNEQFF
j_call: TRBJ2-1
d_call: NA
clone_size: NA
v_call: TRBV9

cdr3_nt: TGTGCCAGTAGTATTGGGTCCACTGAAGCTTTCTTT
cdr3_aa: CASSIGSTEAFF
j_call: TRBJ1-1
d_call: NA
clone_size: few
v_call: TRBV19

cdr3_nt: TGTGCCAGCAGCTTAGTGGACAGGGACACAGATACGCAGTATTTT
cdr3_aa: CASSLVDRDTDTQYF
j_call: TRBJ2-3
d_call: TRBD1
clone_size: NA
v_call: TRBV7-9

cdr3_nt: TGTGCCAGCAGTCCGGGAGGGAATTCACCCCTCCACTTT
cdr3_aa: CASSPGGNSPLHF
j_call: TRBJ1-6
d_call: NA
clone_size: many
v_call: TRBV27

cdr3_nt: TGCGCCAGCAGCCAAGATGGCGGAGCCGCGGCAGCCTACAATGAGCAGTTCTTC
cdr3_aa: CASSQDGGAAAAYNEQFF
j_call: TRBJ2-1
d_call: NA
clone_size: NA
v_call: TRBV4-3

cdr3_nt: TGCGCCAGCAGCCAGGGGGCAGGGCCCTACGAGCAGTACTTC
cdr3_aa: CASSQGAGPYEQYF
j_call: TRBJ2-7
d_call: NA
clone_size: few
v_call: TRBV4-3

cdr3_nt: TGTGCCAGCAGTCTGATTTTTGACCCGGGGACTAGCGGATACAATGAGCAGTTCTTC
cdr3_aa: CASSLIFDPGTSGYNEQFF
j_call: TRBJ2-1
d_call: TRBD2
clone_size: NA
v_call: TRBV14

cdr3_nt: TGTGCCAGCAGCCCCATCCCCGGGACAGGGGGGGTCAATGAGCAGTTCTTC
cdr3_aa: CASSPIPGTGGVNEQFF
j_call: TRBJ2-1
d_call: TRBD1
clone_size: NA
v_call: TRBV5-4

cdr3_nt: TGTGCCATCAGTCCGGGACTAGCGGGGAACGAGCAGTACTTC
cdr3_aa: CAISPGLAGNEQYF
j_call: TRBJ2-7
d_call: TRBD2
clone_size: few
v_call: TRBV5-5

cdr3_nt: TGTGCCAGCAGCTTAGAAGGGACAGGGGATGGCTACACCTTC
cdr3_aa: CASSLEGTGDGYTF
j_call: TRBJ1-2
d_call: TRBD1
clone_size: few
v_call: TRBV7-9

cdr3_nt: TGTGCCAGCAGTTCACAGGGATTCGGGTCCTACAATGAGCAGTTCTTC
cdr3_aa: CASSSQGFGSYNEQFF
j_call: TRBJ2-1
d_call: NA
clone_size: NA
v_call: TRBV27

cdr3_nt: TGCAGTGCTAGGAGACTTGCAACTAATGAAAAACTGTTTTTT
cdr3_aa: CSARRLATNEKLFF
j_call: TRBJ1-4
d_call: NA
clone_size: few
v_call: TRBV20-1

cdr3_nt: TGTGCCAGCAGCTTAACAGCGGAGGAGCAGTTCTTC
cdr3_aa: CASSLTAEEQFF
j_call: TRBJ2-1
d_call: NA
clone_size: few
v_call: TRBV11-2

cdr3_nt: TGTGCCAGCAGCGGGGGACAGCCCCAAGAGACCCAGTACTTC
cdr3_aa: CASSGGQPQETQYF
j_call: TRBJ2-5
d_call: TRBD1
clone_size: NA
v_call: TRBV5-6

cdr3_nt: TGTGCCACCCGGGACAGTCGCACAGATACGCAGTATTTT
cdr3_aa: CATRDSRTDTQYF
j_call: TRBJ2-3
d_call: TRBD1
clone_size: NA
v_call: TRBV7-6

cdr3_nt: TGCAGCGTTGAATTAGGACAGGGGGCTGGAGTGACCCAGTACTTC
cdr3_aa: CSVELGQGAGVTQYF
j_call: TRBJ2-5
d_call: TRBD1
clone_size: many
v_call: TRBV29-1

cdr3_nt: TGTGCCAGCAGTGAAAAACAGACCTATGGCTACACCTTC
cdr3_aa: CASSEKQTYGYTF
j_call: TRBJ1-2
d_call: NA
clone_size: NA
v_call: TRBV2

cdr3_nt: TGCAGTGCCCCACACATCCGGGACAACTCCTACGAGCAGTACTTC
cdr3_aa: CSAPHIRDNSYEQYF
j_call: TRBJ2-7
d_call: NA
clone_size: few
v_call: TRBV20-1

cdr3_nt: TGTGCCAGCAGTTTAGTCCTAGCGGGTGGGAATGAGCAGTTCTTC
cdr3_aa: CASSLVLAGGNEQFF
j_call: TRBJ2-1
d_call: TRBD2
clone_size: many
v_call: TRBV12-3/TRBV12-4

cdr3_nt: TGTGCCAGCAGTCCCTGGGGGGGGAAGAACACCGGGGAGCTGTTTTTT
cdr3_aa: CASSPWGGKNTGELFF
j_call: TRBJ2-2
d_call: TRBD2
clone_size: NA
v_call: TRBV6-1

cdr3_nt: TGCGCCAGCAGCCGCGACAGGGGGCAGACTGAAGCTTTCTTT
cdr3_aa: CASSRDRGQTEAFF
j_call: TRBJ1-1
d_call: TRBD1
clone_size: NA
v_call: TRBV4-3

cdr3_nt: TGCAGCCGAGGAGGGGGCGCTCGTAGCTACAATGAGCAGTTCTTC
cdr3_aa: CSRGGGARSYNEQFF
j_call: TRBJ2-1
d_call: NA
clone_size: few
v_call: TRBV20-1